The T cell receptor (beta chain) described here comes from a study of cytomegalovirus exposure and HLA in healthy donors. Study-wide results and caveats: Researchers had no immune exposure information except CMV serostatus available. Earlier analysis yielded a pattern in which most TCR beta V segments were productive about 87% or about 30% of the time.

Concerning this clone: The antigen is unknown. One junction end disagrees with the germline gene, perhaps due to a read error.

The CDR3 runs to 13 residues. Germline V gives CDR1 MGHRA, CDR2 YSYEKL. In the PCR, 60 Vbeta and 13 Jbeta primers were used. In the authors' methods: A later analysis counted around 80 million unique TCR beta chains, some 10 million shared. Libraries were prepared by immunoSEQ multiplex PCR; TCRdb keeps only in-frame clonotypes and omits some of them. D and trimming were read from the DNA, whereas the V and J calls and clone size are those reported in that table. This table has more than 80,000 clones, about 69% appearing once. The V and J genes are TRBV4-1 and TRBJ1-2; the match to TRBD1 covers 9 bases. The sequence was obtained from a man between 60 and 75 years old in good health and CMV-seronegative. Sequenced: PBMCs. The DNA for the CDR3 is TGCGCCAGCAGCCAAGATCCCGGGACAGGGAAAGCCTTC. The encoded protein is CASSQDPGTGKAF.